These 9 T cell receptor beta chains were sequenced from one sample in a study of CD8+CD57+ T cells in acquired aplastic anemia. TCR beta VDJ and CDR3 were profiled, and genomic DNA was the template. MiXCR was run by TCRdb on the reads, yielding one entry per CDR3 protein. Found here are more than 250,000 distinct CDR3 sequences, around three fifths of them singletons; the top ten hold roughly 8%. The specimen was sorted CD4+, CD8+, or CD8+CD57+ T cells (not recorded which) from PBMCs. The source is a human donor with severe aplastic anemia or a healthy control (not recorded which).

This clonotype was detected a few times. The V gene is TRBV7-2, the J gene TRBJ2-5; 10 bases agree with TRBD2. The CDR3 consists of 19 residues. Looked up from germline, CDR1 is SGHTA and CDR2 is FQGNSA. V lost 5 bases, J lost 4 bases, and 19 bases stayed unmatched. In DNA, the CDR3 is TGTGCCAGCAGCCTAACTCGGCCGGGGCTAGCGGGGGAAGGAGAGACCCAGTACTTC. It is translated as CASSLTRPGLAGEGETQYF.

V is TRBV7-3 and J is TRBJ1-5, with 8 bases aligning to TRBD1. Per the germline V gene, CDR1 is SGHTA and CDR2 is FQGTGA. The CDR3 contains 16 residues. After removal of 0 bases from V and 1 base from J, the junction contained 2 bases not matched to a gene. CDR3 sequence: CASSLTWDRSNQPQHF. The CDR3 nucleotides read TGTGCCAGCAGCTTAACTTGGGACAGGAGCAATCAGCCCCAGCATTTT.

V and J are TRBV12-3 or TRBV12-4 and TRBJ1-2; 7 nucleotides align to TRBD1. V dropped 6 bases and J dropped 8; count of bases not matched to a gene: 21. The CDR3 loop spans 17 amino acids. CDR3 region: CASSSGQVNTGVGGYTF. The CDR3 DNA reads as TGTGCCAGCAGCTCTGGACAGGTGAACACCGGGGTCGGGGGCTACACCTTC.

This clonotype was seen a single time. The chain is built from TRBV7-9 and TRBJ2-1; 7 nucleotides line up with TRBD2. After removal of 3 bases from V and 3 bases from J, the junction contained 5 bases not matched to a gene. CDR3 length: 15 residues. In germline, CDR1 is SEHNR, CDR2 FQNEAQ (reference sequence). The DNA for the CDR3 is TGTGCCAGCAGCTTGGACCAGCGGGGCTACAATGAGCAGTTCTTC. It is translated as CASSLDQRGYNEQFF.

CDR3 bases: TGTGCCAGCAGCTCCGTCCCGGCTAGCGGGAGTCGGACCACAGATACGCAGTATTTT. It is translated as CASSSVPASGSRTTDTQYF. This chain uses TRBV7-6 with TRBJ2-3; the match to TRBD2 covers 10 bases. V lost 4 bases and J lost 2; bases outside the gene matches: 15. This CDR3 spans 19 amino acids. Germline CDR1 is SGHVS and CDR2 is FNYEAQ.

This clonotype turned up a few times. The chain links TRBV20-1 to TRBJ1-2; D unresolved. The germline gives CDR1 DFQATT, CDR2 SNEGSKA (reference sequence). The CDR3 length is 11 residues. V dropped 3 bases and J dropped 5 bases, with 7 bases sitting between them. Written as DNA, the CDR3 is TGCAGTGCTAGTGCCCCTTATGGCTACACCTTC. This codes for CSASAPYGYTF.

This clonotype has a count of ten or more. The J gene is TRBJ2-3, the V gene TRBV2, with TRBD2 as a possible D gene (6 bases). CDR1 is SNHLY, CDR2 FYNNEI, per germline. This CDR3 is 13 amino acids long. CDR3 DNA: TGTGTTGAGGGCGGGGCTGACACAGATACGCAGTATTTT. This gives the protein CVEGGADTDTQYF. The entire variable domain, with the rest obtained from reference TRBV2 and TRBJ2-3, is as follows: EPEVTQTPSHQVTQMGQEVILRCVPISNHLYFYWYRQILGQKVEFLVSFYNNEISEKSEIFDDQFSVERPDGSNFTLKIRSTKLEDSAMYFCVEGGADTDTQYFGPGTRLTVL.

This clonotype was seen many times. This chain uses TRBV14 with TRBJ1-1, with D unresolved. V was clipped by 8 bases and J by 0 bases, with 4 bases between them. CDR1 is SGHDN and CDR2 is FVKESK in the germline V gene. This CDR3 contains 11 residues. DNA of the CDR3: TGTGCCAGCGGGGTGAACACTGAAGCTTTCTTT. Translated, it gives CASGVNTEAFF.

V usage is TRBV24-1 and J usage is TRBJ2-1; perhaps TRBD1 as D (6 bases). Between the trimmed V and J ends, which lost 3 bases and 7 bases, there was a span of 9 bases. This CDR3 region has 13 residues. The germline V gene encodes CDR1 KGHDR and CDR2 SFDVKD. Here the CDR3 reads CATSDDRRNEQFF. The CDR3 coding sequence is TGTGCCACCAGTGATGACAGGCGTAATGAGCAGTTCTTC.